A selection of T cell receptor beta chains follows, all from one sample in a study of blood T cell repertoires in COVID-19. The method was immunoSEQ multiplex PCR; TCRdb's version includes in-frame clones alone and lacks a portion of them. Among more than 200,000 clones listed, over 75% were seen once. Sequenced sample: PBMCs or T cells enriched from blood (not recorded which). The origin of the receptors is a woman in her forties with acute COVID-19. Each CDR3 is given with its conserved first and last residue. The D gene is left open where the match is weak. The size entry is marked missing in some rows and otherwise reads once, few, many or a size class.

>TRBD2|TRBJ2-3|TRBV16|few
CASSPAPVGSGVTDTQYF
TGTGCCAGCAGCCCGGCCCCGGTCGGTAGCGGGGTCACAGATACGCAGTATTTT
>TRBD1|TRBJ2-7|TRBV5-1|.
CASRPSPTGRTYEQYF
TGCGCCAGCAGACCCTCCCCGACAGGGAGAACCTACGAGCAGTACTTC
>.|TRBJ1-4|TRBV29-1|.
CSVAGNEKLFF
TGCAGCGTTGCCGGGAATGAAAAACTGTTTTTT
>.|TRBJ1-3|TRBV2|.
CASSELPGIPGNTIYF
TGTGCCAGCAGTGAGCTCCCAGGGATCCCAGGAAACACCATATATTTT
>.|TRBJ1-2|TRBV12-3/TRBV12-4|.
CASSFSGGGYTF
TGTGCCAGCAGTTTTAGTGGGGGCGGCTACACCTTC
>TRBD2|TRBJ2-1|TRBV5-4|.
CASSERLAGGRNEQFF
TGTGCCAGCAGCGAAAGGCTAGCGGGGGGAAGGAATGAGCAGTTCTTC
>.|TRBJ2-5|TRBV6-1|.
CASSELRGGQETQYF
TGTGCCAGCAGTGAATTGAGGGGGGGGCAAGAGACCCAGTACTTC
>.|TRBJ2-1|TRBV19|.
CASSIDGSVAYNEQFF
TGTGCCAGTAGTATAGACGGCAGCGTTGCTTACAATGAGCAGTTCTTC
>.|TRBJ2-7|TRBV28|.
CASPSGLSYEQYF
TGTGCCAGCCCCTCGGGACTTTCCTACGAGCAGTACTTC
>.|TRBJ2-7|TRBV5-5|.
CASSVTGSYEQYF
TGTGCCAGCAGCGTGACAGGCTCCTACGAGCAGTACTTC
>.|TRBJ1-2|TRBV5-4|.
CASNEGGGGGYTF
TGTGCCTCAAACGAGGGAGGGGGAGGTGGCTACACCTTC
>.|TRBJ1-1|TRBV15|.
CATSRNPVNTEAFF
TGTGCCACCAGCAGAAACCCAGTGAACACTGAAGCTTTCTTT
>.|TRBJ1-3|TRBV5-5|.
CASSLFVGGFSGNTIYF
TGTGCCAGCAGCTTGTTTGTTGGGGGCTTCTCTGGAAACACCATATATTTT
>TRBD2|TRBJ2-3|TRBV5-1|.
CASSPASGQDTQYF
TGCGCCAGCAGCCCCGCTAGCGGTCAAGATACGCAGTATTTT
>TRBD1|TRBJ1-5|TRBV19|.
CASIGQAGPQHF
TGTGCCAGTATTGGACAGGCCGGCCCCCAGCATTTT
>.|TRBJ2-7|TRBV27|.
CASSFPGTGEQYF
TGTGCCAGCAGTTTCCCGGGAACGGGGGAGCAGTACTTC
>.|TRBJ1-2|TRBV19|few
CASTRHSNYGYTF
TGTGCCAGCACCAGACATTCTAACTATGGCTACACCTTC
>.|TRBJ1-2|TRBV5-1|few
CASSLTGLQGYTF
TGCGCCAGCAGCTTAACAGGGTTACAGGGCTACACCTTC
>.|TRBJ1-2|TRBV4-3|.
CASSRNWGGRGGYTF
TGCGCCAGCAGCCGAAATTGGGGGGGGCGAGGTGGCTACACCTTC
>TRBD1|TRBJ2-4|TRBV19|.
CASSSPGGRLPKNIQYF
TGTGCCAGTAGTTCGCCAGGGGGAAGGCTGCCCAAAAACATTCAGTACTTC
>.|TRBJ1-2|TRBV7-8|.
CASSPNIHGAANYGYTF
TGTGCCAGCAGCCCCAACATCCACGGAGCAGCTAACTATGGCTACACCTTC
>.|TRBJ1-1|TRBV19|.
CASSVRGAEAFF
TGTGCCAGTAGTGTCAGGGGCGCTGAAGCTTTCTTT
>.|TRBJ2-5|TRBV5-5|few
CASSFFQYRISPETQYF
TGTGCCAGCAGCTTTTTCCAGTACCGCATTTCCCCAGAGACCCAGTACTTC
>.|TRBJ2-1|TRBV4-2|.
CASSQGDSVNEQFF
TGTGCCAGCAGCCAAGGGGATAGCGTTAATGAGCAGTTCTTC
>.|TRBJ1-5|TRBV9|.
CASSVGNGGNQPQHF
TGTGCCAGCAGCGTAGGGAACGGGGGCAATCAGCCCCAGCATTTT
>.|TRBJ2-6|TRBV28|.
CASSSGLLAVGANVLTF
TGTGCCAGCAGTTCGGGACTCCTAGCAGTCGGGGCCAACGTCCTGACTTTC
>.|TRBJ2-7|TRBV4-2|.
CASSQDYGGQFYEQYF
TGTGCCAGCAGCCAAGATTATGGGGGACAATTCTACGAGCAGTACTTC
>.|TRBJ1-1|TRBV29-1|.
CSAGVGLNTEAFF
TGCAGCGCCGGGGTGGGTTTGAACACTGAAGCTTTCTTT
>TRBD1|TRBJ2-3|TRBV4-1|.
CASSQEGPGTGVIGDTDTQYF
TGCGCCAGCAGCCAAGAGGGCCCCGGGACAGGGGTGATCGGGGACACAGATACGCAGTATTTT
>TRBD1|TRBJ1-5|TRBV19|.
CASSPGTGINQPQHF
TGTGCCAGTAGTCCTGGGACAGGGATTAATCAGCCCCAGCATTTT
>.|TRBJ2-2|TRBV5-1|once
CASSWRTLRETGELFF
TGCGCCAGCAGCTGGCGGACACTTCGGGAGACCGGGGAGCTGTTTTTT
>TRBD1|TRBJ1-2|TRBV28|.
CAIKPEGQRFNYGYTF
TGTGCCATCAAACCCGAGGGACAGAGATTTAACTATGGCTACACCTTC
>TRBD1|TRBJ1-1|TRBV7-2|.
CASSLARGAEAFF
TGTGCCAGCAGCTTAGCCAGGGGGGCTGAAGCTTTCTTT
>TRBD1|TRBJ2-2|TRBV3-1/TRBV3-2|few
CASSQVGTGEFF
TGTGCCAGCAGCCAAGTCGGGACAGGGGAGTTTTTT
>.|TRBJ2-1|TRBV5-1|.
CATRASGYNEQFF
TGCGCCACGCGGGCTAGTGGCTACAATGAGCAGTTCTTC
>TRBD2|TRBJ2-5|TRBV10-3|.
CAISGGLASGVQETQYF
TGTGCCATCAGTGGAGGCTTGGCTAGCGGGGTGCAAGAGACCCAGTACTTC
>.|TRBJ1-3|TRBV5-1|.
CASSLDPSSGNTIYF
TGCGCCAGCAGCTTGGATCCGAGCTCTGGAAACACCATATATTTT
>.|TRBJ2-3|TRBV29-1|.
CSVEDQGTDTQYF
TGCAGCGTTGAAGACCAGGGCACAGATACGCAGTATTTT
>TRBD1|TRBJ1-2|TRBV30|.
CAWSPGGVYGYTF
TGTGCCTGGAGTCCAGGGGGAGTCTATGGCTACACCTTC
>TRBD2|TRBJ2-2|TRBV12-3/TRBV12-4|.
CASSFSGGWELFF
TGTGCCAGCAGTTTCTCGGGAGGGTGGGAGCTGTTTTTT
>.|TRBJ2-1|TRBV12-3/TRBV12-4|.
CASLAGSYEQFF
TGTGCCAGCCTGGCCGGGTCGTATGAGCAGTTCTTC
>.|TRBJ2-2|TRBV6-1|.
CASSELLANTGELFF
TGTGCCAGCAGTGAACTACTAGCCAACACCGGGGAGCTGTTTTTT
>.|TRBJ2-7|TRBV20-1|once
CSAKTGREQYF
TGCAGTGCTAAGACAGGGAGGGAGCAGTACTTC
>TRBD2|TRBJ2-5|TRBV5-1|few
CASSYMTVSGGKTQYF
TGCGCCAGCAGCTATATGACAGTTTCGGGGGGGAAGACCCAGTACTTC
>TRBD1|TRBJ1-4|TRBV5-1|.
CASSVQGAGEKLFF
TGCGCCAGCAGCGTCCAGGGGGCAGGGGAAAAACTGTTTTTT
>TRBD2|TRBJ2-7|TRBV6-1|.
CASSENPVVAGASHEQYF
TGTGCCAGCAGTGAAAACCCCGTGGTAGCGGGGGCGAGCCACGAGCAGTACTTC
>.|TRBJ2-7|TRBV28|.
CASRRPGVYEQYF
TGTGCCAGCAGGAGGCCGGGAGTCTACGAGCAGTACTTC
>.|TRBJ1-3|TRBV5-4|.
CASSSMGRHTIYF
TGTGCCAGCAGCTCGATGGGGCGACACACCATATATTTT
>TRBD1|TRBJ1-6|TRBV5-1|.
CASSLLQGAPYSPLHF
TGCGCCAGCAGCTTGCTACAGGGGGCACCCTATTCACCCCTCCACTTT
>TRBD2|TRBJ2-7|TRBV7-8|.
CASSLDIAGLFSHEQYF
TGTGCCAGCAGCTTAGACATAGCGGGCCTTTTTTCCCACGAGCAGTACTTC